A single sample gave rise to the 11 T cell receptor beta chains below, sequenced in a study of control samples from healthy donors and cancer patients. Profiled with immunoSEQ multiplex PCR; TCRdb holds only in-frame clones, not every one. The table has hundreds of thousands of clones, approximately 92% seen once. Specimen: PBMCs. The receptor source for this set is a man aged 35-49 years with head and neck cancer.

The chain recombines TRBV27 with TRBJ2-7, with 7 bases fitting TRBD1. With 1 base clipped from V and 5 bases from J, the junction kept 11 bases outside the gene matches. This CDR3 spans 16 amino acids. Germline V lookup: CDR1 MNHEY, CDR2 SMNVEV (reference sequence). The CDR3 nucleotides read TGTGCCAGCAGTTTATTCCCGGGACAGAGGTCTCACGAGCAGTACTTC. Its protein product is CASSLFPGQRSHEQYF.

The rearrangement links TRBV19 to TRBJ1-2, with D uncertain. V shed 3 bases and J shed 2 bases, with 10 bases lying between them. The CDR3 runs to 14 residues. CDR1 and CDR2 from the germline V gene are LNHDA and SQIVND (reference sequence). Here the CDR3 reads CASSIEVSNYGYTF. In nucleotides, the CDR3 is TGTGCCAGTAGTATTGAGGTTTCGAACTATGGCTACACCTTC. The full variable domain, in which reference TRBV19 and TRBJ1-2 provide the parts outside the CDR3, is DGGITQSPKYLFRKEGQNVTLSCEQNLNHDAMYWYRQDPGQGLRLIYYSQIVNDFQKGDIAEGYSVSREKKESFPLTVTSAQKNPTAFYLCASSIEVSNYGYTFGSGTRLTVV.

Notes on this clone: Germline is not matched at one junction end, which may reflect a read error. The CDR3 coding sequence is TGTGCCAGCCGGGACAAGTCGAAGCACTTC. Protein product: CASRDKSKHF. The V gene is TRBV19, the J gene TRBJ2-4; tentatively, D is TRBD1 (6 bases). CDR1 is LNHDA, CDR2 SQIVND, per germline (reference sequence). The CDR3 runs to 10 residues.

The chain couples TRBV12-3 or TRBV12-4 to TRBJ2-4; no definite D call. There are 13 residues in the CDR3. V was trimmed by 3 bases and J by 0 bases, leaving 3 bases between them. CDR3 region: CASSLKAKNIQYF. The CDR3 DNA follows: TGTGCCAGCAGTTTGAAAGCCAAAAACATTCAGTACTTC.

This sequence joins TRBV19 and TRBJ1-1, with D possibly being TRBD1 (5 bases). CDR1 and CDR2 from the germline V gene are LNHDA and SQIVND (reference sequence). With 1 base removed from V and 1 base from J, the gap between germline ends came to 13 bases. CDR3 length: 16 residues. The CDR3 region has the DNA TGTGCCAGTAGTATAGGTGACAGCAGATCGAACACTGAAGCTTTCTTT. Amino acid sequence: CASSIGDSRSNTEAFF.

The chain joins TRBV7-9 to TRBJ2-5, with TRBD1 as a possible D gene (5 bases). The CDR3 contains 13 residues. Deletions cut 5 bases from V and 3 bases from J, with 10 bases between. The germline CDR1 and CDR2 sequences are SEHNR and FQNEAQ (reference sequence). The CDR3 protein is CASSPKGEETQYF. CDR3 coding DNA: TGTGCCAGCAGCCCCAAAGGGGAAGAGACCCAGTACTTC.

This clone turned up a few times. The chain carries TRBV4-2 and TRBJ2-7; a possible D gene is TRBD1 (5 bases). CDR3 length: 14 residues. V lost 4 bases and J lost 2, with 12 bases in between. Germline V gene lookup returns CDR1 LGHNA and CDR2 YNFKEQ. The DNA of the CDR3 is TGTGCCAGCAGCCCTTCCAAAGGGGCCTACGAGCAGTACTTC. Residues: CASSPSKGAYEQYF.

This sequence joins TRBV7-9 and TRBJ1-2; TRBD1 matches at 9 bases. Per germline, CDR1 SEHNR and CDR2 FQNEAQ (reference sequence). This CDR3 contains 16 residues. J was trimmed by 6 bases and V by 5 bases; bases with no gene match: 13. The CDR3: CASSPGIQGAVDGYTF. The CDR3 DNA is TGTGCCAGCAGCCCCGGGATACAGGGGGCGGTGGATGGCTACACCTTC.

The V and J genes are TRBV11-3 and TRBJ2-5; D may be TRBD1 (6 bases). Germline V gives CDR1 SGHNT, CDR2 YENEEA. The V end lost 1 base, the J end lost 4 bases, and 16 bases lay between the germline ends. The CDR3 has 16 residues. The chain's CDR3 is CASSLGNRGGGETQYF. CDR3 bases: TGTGCCAGCAGCTTAGGAAATCGTGGGGGCGGAGAGACCCAGTACTTC.

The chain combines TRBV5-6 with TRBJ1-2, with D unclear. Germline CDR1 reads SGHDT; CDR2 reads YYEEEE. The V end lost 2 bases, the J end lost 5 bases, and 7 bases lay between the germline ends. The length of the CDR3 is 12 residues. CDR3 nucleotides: TGTGCCAGCAGCTTTTCTGATTATGGCTACACCTTC. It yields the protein CASSFSDYGYTF.

This chain's CDR3 is CASSPPAGDTQYF. CDR3 nucleotide sequence: TGTGCCAGCAGCCCTCCGGCGGGGGATACGCAGTATTTT. The chain couples TRBV5-6 to TRBJ2-3, with D perhaps TRBD2 (6 bases). CDR1 is SGHDT and CDR2 is YYEEEE in the germline V gene. This CDR3 has 13 residues. Trimming stripped 4 bases from V and 6 bases from J, with 12 bases between. The whole variable domain, filled in from reference TRBV5-6 and TRBJ2-3, reads DAGVTQSPTHLIKTRGQQVTLRCSPKSGHDTVSWYQQALGQGPQFIFQYYEEEERQRGNFPDRFSGHQFPNYSSELNVNALLLGDSALYLCASSPPAGDTQYFGPGTRLTVL.